The 26 T cell receptor beta chains presented below share a single source sample, sequenced in a study of early T cells in non-severe SARS-CoV-2 infection. One entry per CDR3 protein, called by TCRdb with MiXCR from the 5' RACE reads. Of some 35,000 distinct CDR3 sequences listed, 3.9% were seen once; the top ten hold roughly 10%. Sequencing was done on a sample of whole blood. These receptors came from an adult who was a healthcare worker with PCR-confirmed SARS-CoV-2 infection or an uninfected control (not recorded which).

This clonotype was seen repeatedly, ten times or more. The chain uses TRBV29-1 and TRBJ2-1, with 12 positions matching TRBD2. The V segment lost 4 bases and the J segment 9 bases; nucleotides outside the gene matches: 7. Germline V gene sequence: CDR1 SQVTM, CDR2 ANQGSEA. The CDR3 length is 14 residues. The CDR3 region is CSVVASGRGSEQFF. CDR3 in DNA: TGCAGCGTTGTAGCTAGCGGGAGGGGGAGTGAGCAGTTCTTC.

This clonotype came up many times. The chain joins TRBV5-1 to TRBJ2-3; D is uncertain. The V and J ends lost 0 bases and 6 bases respectively, with 14 bases between them. Germline CDR1 SGHRS, CDR2 YFSETQ. There are 15 residues in the CDR3. The CDR3 sequence is CASSLAGSSRDTQYF. The CDR3 DNA reads TGCGCCAGCAGCTTGGCCGGGTCTTCTAGGGATACGCAGTATTTT.

This clonotype was counted ten times or more. CDR3 coding DNA: TGTGCCAGCTCACCAGGGACAGACACAGATACGCAGTATTTT. Its protein is CASSPGTDTDTQYF. The chain links TRBV18 to TRBJ2-3, with 7 positions matching TRBD1. V was pared by 2 bases and J by 2 bases, with 1 base of the junction left unmatched. Germline V gene sequence: CDR1 KGHSH, CDR2 LQKENI. This CDR3 is 14 amino acids long.

In this sample, this clonotype turned up many times. The chain joins TRBV9 to TRBJ2-6; TRBD1 aligns across 9 bases. J gave up 4 bases and V 3 bases, and 8 bases lay outside the gene matches. The germline gives CDR1 SGDLS, CDR2 YYNGEE. This CDR3 contains 17 residues. The CDR3 region has the DNA TGTGCCAGCAGCGCCGTACAGGGGGCGCAAGGGGCCAACGTCCTGACTTTC. Residues: CASSAVQGAQGANVLTF. The whole variable domain, filled in from reference TRBV9 and TRBJ2-6, reads DSGVTQTPKHLITATGQRVTLRCSPRSGDLSVYWYQQSLDQGLQFLIQYYNGEERAKGNILERFSAQQFPDLHSELNLSSLELGDSALYFCASSAVQGAQGANVLTFGAGSRLTVL.

This clonotype showed up just a few times. The chain joins TRBV28 to TRBJ2-7; 12 nucleotides match TRBD2. V lost 2 bases and J lost 4; bases outside the gene matches: 6. The germline gives CDR1 MDHEN, CDR2 SYDVKM. The CDR3 is 16 residues long. The CDR3 spells CASSLGRTSGEYEQYV. CDR3 sequence (DNA): TGTGCCAGCAGTTTAGGCCGGACTAGCGGGGAATACGAGCAGTACGTC.

The sample holds many counts of this clonotype. One end of the junction fails to match germline, which may point to a read error. The chain combines TRBV2 with TRBJ1-6; D not resolved. Germline V gene data show CDR1 as SNHLY and CDR2 as FYNNEI. This CDR3 is built from 15 residues. The CDR3 region is CASSTSGQWDSPLHF. CDR3 coding DNA: TGTGCCAGCAGTACCTCTGGTCAGTGGGATTCTCCCCTCCACTTT.

The table lists this clonotype with a few counts. V usage is TRBV29-1 and J usage is TRBJ2-1; D call uncertain. CDR3 length: 11 residues. Between the trimmed V and J ends, which lost 3 bases and 6 bases, there was a span of 6 bases. From germline, CDR1 is SQVTM and CDR2 ANQGSEA. CDR3 in amino acids: CSVDPPNEQFF. The CDR3 coding sequence is TGCAGCGTTGATCCCCCCAATGAGCAGTTCTTC.

The table lists this clonotype with a count of one. A read error may be the cause here, since a much bigger clone is one base away. This chain connects TRBV5-1 to TRBJ1-4; D gene uncertain. The CDR3 totals 15 residues. The V gene's germline CDR1 is SGHRS and CDR2 YFSETQ. The CDR3 reads CVSSPDGDLSEKLFF. The CDR3 DNA sequence: TGCGTCAGCAGCCCGGACGGCGATCTTAGTGAAAAACTGTTTTTT.

This clonotype has a count of ten or more. The chain joins TRBV7-9 to TRBJ1-1; no definite D call. The ends were cut back, 4 bases at V and 0 bases at J, with 9 bases in the middle. This CDR3 is 14 amino acids long. The germline CDR1 and CDR2 sequences are SEHNR and FQNEAQ (reference sequence). DNA of the CDR3: TGTGCCAGCAGCTCCCGGGCGATGAACACTGAAGCTTTCTTT. It translates to CASSSRAMNTEAFF.

This clonotype has at least ten counts. The genes are TRBV28 and TRBJ1-1; the match to TRBD1 covers 8 bases. V was pared by 6 bases and J by 1 base, with 4 bases of the junction left unmatched. The V gene's germline CDR1 is MDHEN and CDR2 SYDVKM. The CDR3 contains 14 residues. The CDR3 sequence is CASSPGQGNTEAFF. The CDR3 DNA follows: TGTGCCAGCAGCCCCGGACAGGGGAACACTGAAGCTTTCTTT. The entire variable domain, with the rest obtained from reference TRBV28 and TRBJ1-1, is as follows: DVKVTQSSRYLVKRTGEKVFLECVQDMDHENMFWYRQDPGLGLRLIYFSYDVKMKEKGDIPEGYSVSREKKERFSLILESASTNQTSMYLCASSPGQGNTEAFFGQGTRLTVV.

In this sample, this clonotype turned up many times. This chain uses TRBV20-1 with TRBJ2-4; TRBD2 aligns across 10 bases. V was clipped by 1 base and J by 0 bases; unmatched bases: 3. The CDR3 sequence is 16 residues long. Germline-derived CDR1 and CDR2 are DFQATT and SNEGSKA (reference sequence). The CDR3 is CSARGTSGVAKNIQYF. The CDR3 nucleotides read TGCAGTGCTAGAGGGACTAGCGGAGTAGCCAAAAACATTCAGTACTTC.

This clonotype was recorded at least ten times. The CDR3 protein is CASSLRETSTDTQYF. The CDR3, as DNA: TGTGCCAGCAGCTTGAGGGAGACTAGCACAGATACGCAGTATTTT. V usage is TRBV7-8 and J usage is TRBJ2-3; the D gene is possibly TRBD2 (5 bases). Germline V gives CDR1 SGHVS, CDR2 FQNEAQ. The CDR3 length is 15 residues. Trimming cost V 3 bases and J 0 bases, with 10 bases left between them.

This clonotype was counted a few times. V is TRBV21-1 and J is TRBJ2-7; TRBD1 was called by the table and not checked on the DNA. TRBV21-1 represents a pseudogene. The CDR3 loop spans 16 amino acids. DNA of the CDR3: TGTGCCAGCAGCTCCTCACAACAGGGGGCCCGGTTCGAGCAGTACGTC. Its protein product is CASSSSQQGARFEQYV.

In its sample, this clonotype was seen many times. The chain is built from TRBV6-2 or TRBV6-3 and TRBJ1-5; D might be TRBD1 (6 bases). Trimming took 6 bases from V and 3 from J, leaving 12 bases between them. The CDR3 has 14 residues. Germline V lookup: CDR1 MNHEY, CDR2 SVGEGT. CDR3 sequence: CASRLGANNQPQHF. In DNA form, the CDR3 reads TGTGCCAGCAGACTGGGGGCAAACAATCAGCCCCAGCATTTT.

V usage is TRBV7-3 and J usage is TRBJ2-4, with D perhaps matching TRBD1 or TRBD2 (6 bases each). Germline lookup yields CDR1 SGHTA and CDR2 FQGTGA. Trimming took off 5 bases at V and 5 bases at J, with 10 bases between the two ends. This CDR3 is 13 amino acids long. Here the CDR3 reads CASSNGGQNIQYF. The CDR3 DNA is TGTGCCAGCAGCAACGGGGGCCAAAACATTCAGTACTTC.

This clonotype was found a few times. This chain connects TRBV5-1 to TRBJ2-1; 11 positions match TRBD1. J lost 6 bases, V lost 8 bases, and 10 bases had no gene match. The CDR3 is 15 amino acids. Looked up from germline, CDR1 is SGHRS and CDR2 is YFSETQ. The CDR3 nucleotides are TGCGCCAGTAACACCGGTGGGACAGGGGGCAATGAGCAGTTCTTC. Its translation: CASNTGGTGGNEQFF.

This clonotype occurred many times. The chain has TRBV29-1 and TRBJ2-1; 7 bases line up with TRBD2. This CDR3 spans 12 amino acids. Per germline, CDR1 SQVTM and CDR2 ANQGSEA. Trimming at V came to 3 bases and at J to 6 bases, leaving 2 bases not matched to a gene. CDR3 nucleotide sequence: TGCAGCGTTGATGTAGCGGGCAATGAGCAGTTCTTC. It yields the protein CSVDVAGNEQFF.

This clonotype was counted ten times or more. The chain combines TRBV18 with TRBJ2-1, with a possible D match to TRBD1 (5 bases). The CDR3 covers 15 residues. V was clipped by 2 bases and J by 2 bases, with 10 bases between them. Per the germline V gene, CDR1 is KGHSH and CDR2 is LQKENI. For the CDR3, the DNA is TGTGCCAGCTCACCATGGGGCTTCACCTACAATGAGCAGTTCTTC. Translated, it gives CASSPWGFTYNEQFF.

The chain recombines TRBV20-1 with TRBJ2-1, with D perhaps TRBD1 or TRBD2 (5 bases each). This CDR3 is built from 12 residues. Germline CDR1 reads DFQATT; CDR2 reads SNEGSKA (reference sequence). Trimming pared 5 bases from V and 9 bases from J, leaving 14 bases between. CDR3 DNA sequence: TGCAGTGCTGGGACCAACCAGCCTGAGCAGTTCTTC. It translates to CSAGTNQPEQFF.

The sample holds many counts of this clonotype. The gene calls are TRBV18 and TRBJ2-1, with 7 bases that match TRBD1. The V segment lost 6 bases and the J segment 5 bases; nucleotides outside the gene matches: 4. The length of the CDR3 is 13 residues. From germline, CDR1 is KGHSH and CDR2 LQKENI. The CDR3 DNA sequence: TGTGCCAGCTCGACCGGGACAGACAATGAGCAGTTCTTC. Translating gives CASSTGTDNEQFF.

As regards this clonotype: A much larger clone lies a single base off, so this may be a read error. This chain links TRBV27 with TRBJ1-1, with D uncertain. Germline V CDR1 and CDR2: MNHEY, SMNVEV (reference sequence). This CDR3 comprises 15 residues. CDR3 sequence (DNA): TGTGACAGCAGTTTTATTGGAAGGCGGGACACTGAAGCTTTCTTT. Translating it yields CDSSFIGRRDTEAFF.

This clonotype was detected ten times or more. The rearrangement links TRBV11-2 to TRBJ2-1; D is uncertain. The CDR3 is 13 residues long. V was clipped by 0 bases and J by 6 bases, with 6 bases between them. Germline V CDR1 and CDR2: SGHAT, FQNNGV. CDR3 coding DNA: TGTGCCAGCAGCTTAGATCAGTTCAATGAGCAGTTCTTC. Protein product: CASSLDQFNEQFF.

This clonotype was counted at least ten times. The V and J genes are TRBV15 and TRBJ2-2, with 7 positions matching TRBD2. With V trimmed by 4 bases and J by 2 bases, 4 bases remained unmatched. There are 15 residues in the CDR3. Germline V gene sequence: CDR1 LNHNV, CDR2 YYDKDF (reference sequence). CDR3 DNA sequence: TGTGCCACCAGCACGAGCGGGGATAACACCGGGGAGCTGTTTTTT. Residues: CATSTSGDNTGELFF. Full variable domain (outside the CDR3, taken from reference TRBV15 and TRBJ2-2): DAMVIQNPRYQVTQFGKPVTLSCSQTLNHNVMYWYQQKSSQAPKLLFHYYDKDFNNEADTPDNFQSRRPNTSFCFLDIRSPGLGDTAMYLCATSTSGDNTGELFFGEGSRLTVL.

This clonotype came up many times. J is TRBJ1-5 and V is TRBV7-9; the D is unclear. Germline V lookup: CDR1 SEHNR, CDR2 FQNEAQ (reference sequence). The V end was cut by 0 bases, the J end by 3 bases, with 9 bases between. CDR3 length: 15 residues. The CDR3 DNA reads as TGTGCCAGCAGCTTAGCGGGCAGAGACAATCAGCCCCAGCATTTT. Protein: CASSLAGRDNQPQHF.

This clonotype showed up many times. This rearrangement joins TRBV12-3 or TRBV12-4 to TRBJ1-1; D is uncertain. With 2 bases removed from V and 6 bases from J, the gap between germline ends came to 13 bases. This CDR3 contains 14 residues. This CDR3 is CASSLRSGYSEAFF. CDR3 nucleotide sequence: TGTGCCAGCAGTTTAAGGTCGGGGTACTCTGAAGCTTTCTTT.

The chain recombines TRBV6-5 with TRBJ1-5; 10 bases line up with TRBD1. Looked up from germline, CDR1 is MNHEY and CDR2 is SVGAGI. This CDR3 is 16 amino acids long. V lost 0 bases to trimming and J lost 7 bases; unmatched junction nucleotides: 6. The CDR3 DNA reads as TGTGCCAGCAGTTACTCTTCGACAGGGGGCAGCCAGCCCCAGCATTTT. Residues: CASSYSSTGGSQPQHF.